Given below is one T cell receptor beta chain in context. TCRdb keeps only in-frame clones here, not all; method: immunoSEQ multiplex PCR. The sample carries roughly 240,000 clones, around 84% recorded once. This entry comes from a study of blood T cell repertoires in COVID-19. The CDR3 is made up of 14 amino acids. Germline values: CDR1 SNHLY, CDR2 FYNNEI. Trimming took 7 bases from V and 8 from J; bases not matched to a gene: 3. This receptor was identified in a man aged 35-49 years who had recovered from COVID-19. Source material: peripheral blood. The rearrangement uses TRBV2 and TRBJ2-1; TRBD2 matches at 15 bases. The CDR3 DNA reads TGTGCCAGCAATGGACTAGCGGGGGGGGATGAGCAGTTCTTC. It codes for CASNGLAGGDEQFF.